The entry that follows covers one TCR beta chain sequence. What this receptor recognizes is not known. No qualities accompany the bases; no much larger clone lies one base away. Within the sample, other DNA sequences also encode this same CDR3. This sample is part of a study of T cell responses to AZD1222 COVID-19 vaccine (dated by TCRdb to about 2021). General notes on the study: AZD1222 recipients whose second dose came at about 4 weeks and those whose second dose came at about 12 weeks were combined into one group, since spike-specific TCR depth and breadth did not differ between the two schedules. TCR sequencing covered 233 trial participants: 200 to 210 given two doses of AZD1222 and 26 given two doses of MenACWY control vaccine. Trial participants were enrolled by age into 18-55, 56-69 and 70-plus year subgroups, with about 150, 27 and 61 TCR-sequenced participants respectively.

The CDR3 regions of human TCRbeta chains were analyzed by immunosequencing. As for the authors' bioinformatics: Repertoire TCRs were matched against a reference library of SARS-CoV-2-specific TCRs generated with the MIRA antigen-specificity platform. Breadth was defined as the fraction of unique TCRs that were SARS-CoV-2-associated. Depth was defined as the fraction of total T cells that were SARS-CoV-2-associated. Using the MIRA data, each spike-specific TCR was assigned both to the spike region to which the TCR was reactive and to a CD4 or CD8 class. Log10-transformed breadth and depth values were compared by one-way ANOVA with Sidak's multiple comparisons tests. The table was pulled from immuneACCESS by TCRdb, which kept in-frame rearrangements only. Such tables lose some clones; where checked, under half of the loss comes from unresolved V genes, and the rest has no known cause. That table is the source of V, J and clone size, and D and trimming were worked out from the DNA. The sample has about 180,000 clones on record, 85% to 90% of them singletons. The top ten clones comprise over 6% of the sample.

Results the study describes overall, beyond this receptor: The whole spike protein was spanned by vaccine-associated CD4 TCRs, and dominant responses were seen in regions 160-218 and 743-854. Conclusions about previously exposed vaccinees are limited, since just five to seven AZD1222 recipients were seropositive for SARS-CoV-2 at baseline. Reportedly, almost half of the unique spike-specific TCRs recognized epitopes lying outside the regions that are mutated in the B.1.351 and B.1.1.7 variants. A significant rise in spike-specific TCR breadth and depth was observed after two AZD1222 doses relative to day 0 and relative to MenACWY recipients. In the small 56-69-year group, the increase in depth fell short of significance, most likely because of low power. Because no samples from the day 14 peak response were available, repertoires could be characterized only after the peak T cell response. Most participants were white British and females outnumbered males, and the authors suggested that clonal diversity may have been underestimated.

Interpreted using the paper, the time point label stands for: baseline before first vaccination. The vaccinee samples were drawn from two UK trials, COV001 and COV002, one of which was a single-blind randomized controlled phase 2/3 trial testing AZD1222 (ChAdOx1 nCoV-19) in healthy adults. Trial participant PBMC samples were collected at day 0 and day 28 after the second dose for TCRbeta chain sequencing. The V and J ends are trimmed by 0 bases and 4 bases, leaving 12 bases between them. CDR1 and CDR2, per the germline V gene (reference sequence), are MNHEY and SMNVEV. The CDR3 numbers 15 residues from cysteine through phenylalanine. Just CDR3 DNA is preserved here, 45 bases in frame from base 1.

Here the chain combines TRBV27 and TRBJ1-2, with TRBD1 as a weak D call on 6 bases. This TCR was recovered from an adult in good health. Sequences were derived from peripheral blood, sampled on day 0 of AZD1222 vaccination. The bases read TGTGCCAGCAGTTTATCAGGGGGAGGGGGCTATGGCTACACCTTC. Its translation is CASSLSGGGGYGYTF.